This record covers a single T cell receptor (beta chain). The data are from a study of T-cell reconstitution after alpha-beta-depleted transplantation in children. A library of TCRbeta sequences, prepared with unique molecular identifiers, was generated. TCRdb passed the PCR reads through MiXCR, listing each CDR3 protein once. Found here are about 22,000 distinct CDR3 sequences, approximately 11% of them singletons; the top ten hold roughly 25%. Germline values: CDR1 SGHAT, CDR2 FQNNGV. The V segment lost 0 bases and the J segment 1 base; nucleotides outside the gene matches: 4. The CDR3 is 18 residues long.

The V gene is TRBV11-2, the J gene TRBJ2-6; 9 nucleotides line up with TRBD1. The starting material was PBMCs from the stem cell graft donor, obtained from the stem cell graft. The origin of this receptor is a human donor who donated a stem cell graft to a child with chronic granulomatous disease. The CDR3 here is CASSLEGQGWSGANVLTF. The CDR3 coding sequence is TGTGCCAGCAGCTTAGAAGGACAGGGGTGGTCTGGGGCCAACGTCCTGACTTTC.